This T cell receptor beta chain is from a study of response to subunit inactivated influenza vaccine. Findings of the study overall: Each seasonal influenza vaccination recruits few new T cells, the authors suggested.

TCRdb re-called the RT-PCR reads with MiXCR, one entry per CDR3 protein. The table has hundreds of thousands of distinct CDR3 sequences, around a fifth seen once; the top ten hold roughly 10%. The V gene's germline CDR1 is LNHNV and CDR2 YYDKDF (reference sequence). Between the trimmed V and J ends, which lost 0 bases and 9 bases, there was a span of 9 bases. The CDR3 has 13 amino acids. About this clonotype: What it binds is unknown.

The rearrangement uses TRBV15 and TRBJ1-5; no clear D. The source material was PBMCs from blood, sampled less than 22 months after vaccination. This TCR was recovered from a man between 50 and 75 years old who received an inactivated influenza vaccine. The CDR3 spells CATSRDWVGPQHF. CDR3 in DNA: TGTGCCACCAGCAGAGATTGGGTCGGGCCCCAGCATTTT.